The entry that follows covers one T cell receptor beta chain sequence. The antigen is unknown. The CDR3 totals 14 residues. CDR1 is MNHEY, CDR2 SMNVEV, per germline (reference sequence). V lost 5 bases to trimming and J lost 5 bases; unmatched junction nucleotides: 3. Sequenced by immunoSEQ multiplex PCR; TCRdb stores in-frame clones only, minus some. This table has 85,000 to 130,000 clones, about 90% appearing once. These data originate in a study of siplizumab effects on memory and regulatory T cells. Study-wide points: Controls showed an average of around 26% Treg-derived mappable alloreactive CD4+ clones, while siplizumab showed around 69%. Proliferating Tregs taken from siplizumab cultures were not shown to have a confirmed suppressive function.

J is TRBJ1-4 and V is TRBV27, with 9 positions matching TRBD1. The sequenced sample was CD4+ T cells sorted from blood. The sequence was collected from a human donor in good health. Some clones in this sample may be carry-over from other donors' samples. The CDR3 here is CASSGTGMNEKLFF. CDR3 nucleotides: TGTGCCAGCAGTGGGACAGGGATGAATGAAAAACTGTTTTTT.